These 21 T cell receptor beta chains were sequenced from one sample in a study of cytomegalovirus exposure and HLA in healthy donors. The method was immunoSEQ multiplex PCR; TCRdb's version includes in-frame clones alone and lacks a portion of them. This sample has 150,000 to 200,000 clones, with roughly 82% found just once. The sequenced material came from PBMCs. These receptors all stem from a woman aged 18-35 years in good health and CMV-seronegative.

This clone was recorded once. The genes are TRBV6-5 and TRBJ1-4; 7 bases are a match to TRBD1. With V trimmed by 10 bases and J by 8 bases, 10 bases remained unmatched. Germline V CDR1 and CDR2: MNHEY, SVGAGI. The CDR3 has 13 amino acids. CDR3 sequence (DNA): TGTGCCACCAAAAGGGGGCTCTGGGAAAAACTGTTTTTT. It yields the protein CATKRGLWEKLFF.

A single count supports this clone. V and J are TRBV9 and TRBJ2-7, with D maybe TRBD2 (5 bases). This CDR3 is 16 amino acids long. Looked up from germline, CDR1 is SGDLS and CDR2 is YYNGEE. V gave up 5 bases and J gave up 6 bases, with 24 bases separating them. In DNA form, the CDR3 reads TGTGCCAGCAGTTTTGGAGGAAATATGGTACCGGTCGAGCAGTACTTC. This sequence encodes CASSFGGNMVPVEQYF.

CDR3 region: CASSVTGSGANVLTF. The CDR3 nucleotides are TGTGCCAGCAGCGTAACAGGGTCTGGGGCCAACGTCCTGACTTTC. The chain has TRBV9 and TRBJ2-6; the D gene is possibly TRBD1 (6 bases). The CDR3 has 15 amino acids. Per germline, CDR1 SGDLS and CDR2 YYNGEE. Trimming shortened V by 1 base and J by 1 base, and 6 bases separated the two germline ends. The entire variable domain, with the rest obtained from reference TRBV9 and TRBJ2-6, is as follows: DSGVTQTPKHLITATGQRVTLRCSPRSGDLSVYWYQQSLDQGLQFLIQYYNGEERAKGNILERFSAQQFPDLHSELNLSSLELGDSALYFCASSVTGSGANVLTFGAGSRLTVL.

The chain uses TRBV9 and TRBJ2-5; 8 bases line up with TRBD2. J lost 4 bases, V lost 2 bases, and 10 bases had no gene match. This CDR3 spans 16 amino acids. Germline V gene sequence: CDR1 SGDLS, CDR2 YYNGEE. The CDR3 DNA reads TGTGCCAGCAGCGTTGGAGCGGGGGCCCAGGGAGAGACCCAGTACTTC. Translation gives CASSVGAGAQGETQYF.

The CDR3 DNA reads TGCGCCAGCAGCCAATTCGGACTAGCGGGGGGCACAGATACGCAGTATTTT. Translated, it gives CASSQFGLAGGTDTQYF. The V gene is TRBV5-1, the J gene TRBJ2-3, with 13 positions matching TRBD2. Germline-derived CDR1 and CDR2 are SGHRS and YFSETQ. There are 17 residues in the CDR3. V gave up 4 bases and J gave up 1 base; unmatched junction bases: 6.

The J gene is TRBJ2-1, the V gene TRBV11-3; 9 bases are a match to TRBD2. With 4 bases clipped from V and 0 bases from J, the junction kept 7 bases outside the gene matches. This CDR3 comprises 17 residues. The germline V gene has CDR1 SGHNT and CDR2 YENEEA. The CDR3 loop is CASSSERGVSSYNEQFF. The CDR3 region has the DNA TGTGCCAGCAGCTCCGAGCGGGGGGTCAGCTCCTACAATGAGCAGTTCTTC.

The chain links TRBV4-1 to TRBJ2-4; weak D call: TRBD2 (5 bases). CDR3 length: 17 amino acids. From germline, CDR1 is MGHRA and CDR2 YSYEKL. Deletions cut 1 base from V and 2 bases from J, with 15 bases between. The CDR3 sequence is CASSQVTLGVPKNIQYF. In DNA, the CDR3 is TGCGCCAGCAGCCAAGTGACCCTCGGGGTCCCCAAAAACATTCAGTACTTC.

This chain's CDR3 is CATQTSAPQGIQETQYF. CDR3 DNA: TGTGCCACCCAAACTTCAGCACCCCAGGGGATACAAGAGACCCAGTACTTC. The rearrangement joins TRBV7-9 to TRBJ2-5, with D maybe TRBD1 (6 bases). Per the germline V gene, CDR1 is SEHNR and CDR2 is FQNEAQ (reference sequence). The CDR3 length is 17 residues. The V end lost 10 bases, the J end lost 2 bases, and 26 bases lay between the germline ends. The full variable domain, rest sourced from reference TRBV7-9 and TRBJ2-5, is DTGVSQNPRHKITKRGQNVTFRCDPISEHNRLYWYRQTLGQGPEFLTYFQNEAQLEKSRLLSDRFSAERPKGSFSTLEIQRTEQGDSAMYLCATQTSAPQGIQETQYFGPGTRLLVL.

The chain joins TRBV7-3 to TRBJ2-3; weak D call: TRBD2 (5 bases). Trimming removed 11 bases from V and 4 bases from J, with 16 bases in between. The CDR3 sequence is 13 residues long. The germline CDR1 and CDR2 sequences are SGHTA and FQGTGA. This chain's CDR3 is CAAGESCADTQYF. CDR3 coding DNA: TGTGCCGCGGGCGAGAGTTGTGCAGATACGCAGTATTTT.

This clone has more than one count but fewer than ten. The chain carries TRBV6-4 and TRBJ1-5, with TRBD1 matching 7 bases. The CDR3 is 15 amino acids. Germline trimming cut 3 bases from V and 3 bases from J; bases unmatched to any gene: 5. Germline CDR1 reads MRHNA; CDR2 reads SNTAGT. The CDR3 region has the DNA TGTGCCAGCAGTGAGACGGGACAGAACAATCAGCCCCAGCATTTT. Amino acid sequence: CASSETGQNNQPQHF.

CDR3 residues: CASSRDRAYEQYF. CDR3 in DNA: TGTGCCAGCAGTCGGGACAGAGCCTACGAGCAGTACTTC. V usage is TRBV27 and J usage is TRBJ2-7, with TRBD1 matching 7 bases. Germline V lookup: CDR1 MNHEY, CDR2 SMNVEV (reference sequence). Losses at the gene ends were 5 bases for V and 2 bases for J; bases not matched to a gene: 3. The CDR3 loop spans 13 amino acids.

The chain recombines TRBV29-1 with TRBJ2-5; D perhaps matches TRBD2 (6 bases). This CDR3 comprises 10 residues. The ends were cut back, 6 bases at V and 7 bases at J, with 9 bases in the middle. Germline V lookup: CDR1 SQVTM, CDR2 ANQGSEA. In DNA form, the CDR3 reads TGCAGCGTGGGGGGTCGGACCCAGTACTTC. Translation gives CSVGGRTQYF.

The chain couples TRBV18 to TRBJ1-3; D call uncertain. Germline loops: CDR1 KGHSH, CDR2 LQKENI. Deletions cut 6 bases from V and 2 bases from J, with 23 bases between. This CDR3 is built from 18 residues. The CDR3 reads CASSPPTQRGSTGNTIYF. DNA of the CDR3: TGTGCCAGCTCCCCGCCTACACAGCGGGGTTCGACTGGAAACACCATATATTTT.

V gene TRBV9 combines with J gene TRBJ2-3; 13 nucleotides agree with TRBD2. Trimming removed 2 bases from V and 0 bases from J; junction bases left unmatched: 12. The V gene's germline CDR1 is SGDLS and CDR2 YYNGEE. The CDR3 spans 20 residues. CDR3 sequence: CASSVRTSGRGPTSTDTQYF. CDR3 DNA sequence: TGTGCCAGCAGCGTGAGGACTAGCGGGAGAGGACCTACTAGCACAGATACGCAGTATTTT.

The chain joins TRBV4-1 to TRBJ1-2; TRBD1 might be the D (5 bases). The CDR3 covers 14 residues. With 6 bases removed from V and 2 bases from J, the gap between germline ends came to 13 bases. CDR1 is MGHRA, CDR2 YSYEKL, per germline. Here the CDR3 reads CASRPPDRNYGYTF. The CDR3 nucleotides are TGCGCCAGCAGACCCCCCGACAGAAACTATGGCTACACCTTC.

CDR3 region: CAIRGSDQPQHF. The CDR3 DNA follows: TGTGCCATCCGGGGGTCGGATCAGCCCCAGCATTTT. The chain links TRBV6-1 to TRBJ1-5; a possible D gene is TRBD1 (5 bases). Germline loops: CDR1 MNHNS, CDR2 SASEGT. This CDR3 is 12 amino acids long. V dropped 10 bases and J dropped 5 bases, with 12 bases sitting between them.

The chain carries TRBV6-1 and TRBJ2-7; TRBD1 aligns across 8 bases. With V trimmed by 1 base and J by 4 bases, 3 bases remained unmatched. The CDR3 sequence is 14 residues long. Looked up from germline, CDR1 is MNHNS and CDR2 is SASEGT. The CDR3 region has the DNA TGTGCCAGCAGTGAAGGGACAGGGTGGTACGAGCAGTACTTC. It codes for CASSEGTGWYEQYF.

V is TRBV9 and J is TRBJ2-6, with D hard to call. The length of the CDR3 is 15 residues. Trimming removed 2 bases at V and 0 bases at J, with 6 bases between. Germline V gene lookup returns CDR1 SGDLS and CDR2 YYNGEE. The CDR3 DNA is TGTGCCAGCAGCGTTGGCTCCTCTGGGGCCAACGTCCTGACTTTC. It is translated as CASSVGSSGANVLTF.

The chain is built from TRBV19 and TRBJ1-1; the D is unclear. Trimming removed 8 bases at V and 5 bases at J, with 15 bases between. Germline CDR1 LNHDA, CDR2 SQIVND (reference sequence). This CDR3 contains 13 residues. Here the CDR3 reads CASSGRRGTEAFF. DNA of the CDR3: TGTGCCAGTTCAGGTAGGCGTGGGACTGAAGCTTTCTTT.

The chain has TRBV15 and TRBJ1-5; TRBD1 is a possible D gene (5 bases). CDR1 is LNHNV and CDR2 is YYDKDF in the germline V gene (reference sequence). V shed 0 bases and J shed 2 bases, with 17 bases lying between them. The CDR3 consists of 18 residues. CDR3 loop: CATSRDRRGGGGNQPQHF. The CDR3 nucleotides read TGTGCCACCAGCAGAGATCGTCGGGGTGGAGGGGGCAATCAGCCCCAGCATTTT. Together with reference TRBV15 and TRBJ1-5, the CDR3 gives the full variable domain: DAMVIQNPRYQVTQFGKPVTLSCSQTLNHNVMYWYQQKSSQAPKLLFHYYDKDFNNEADTPDNFQSRRPNTSFCFLDIRSPGLGDTAMYLCATSRDRRGGGGNQPQHFGDGTRLSIL.

This chain joins TRBV29-1 and TRBJ2-1; possibly TRBD1 for D (5 bases). Looked up from germline, CDR1 is SQVTM and CDR2 is ANQGSEA. Trimming cost V 7 bases and J 4 bases, with 23 bases left between them. This CDR3 spans 16 amino acids. The CDR3 DNA reads as TGCAGCGGGTCGGACGGGTTAAGGGGTGTATACAATGAGCAGTTCTTC. Translated, it gives CSGSDGLRGVYNEQFF.